Shown below are 13 T cell receptor beta chains from a single sample sequenced in a study of glioma-infiltrating T cells after dendritic cell vaccination. Measured with immunoSEQ multiplex PCR; TCRdb has only the in-frame clones, and not every one. The sample shows about 92,000 clones, 86% of them seen only once. The source was blood, collected before dendritic cell vaccination. The receptors come from a human donor with glioblastoma.

The chain couples TRBV5-4 to TRBJ2-5; a weak D match, TRBD2 (5 bases). The CDR3 sequence is 14 residues long. CDR1 is SGHNT and CDR2 is YYREEE in the germline V gene (reference sequence). The V and J ends lost 1 base and 5 bases respectively, with 12 bases between them. For the CDR3, the DNA is TGTGCCAGCAGCTTGAGAGAGGGAGAGGAGACCCAGTACTTC. It translates to CASSLREGEETQYF.

This clone was counted only a few times. The CDR3, as DNA: TGTGCCAGCAGCCCAGGGACAGGGTACGGAAACACCATATATTTT. This encodes CASSPGTGYGNTIYF. The rearrangement links TRBV7-9 to TRBJ1-3, with 9 bases fitting TRBD1. The CDR3 spans 15 residues. The J segment lost 4 bases and the V segment lost 5 bases, leaving 6 bases of the junction unmatched. Looked up from germline, CDR1 is SEHNR and CDR2 is FQNEAQ (reference sequence).

This clone was counted a few times. CDR3 DNA sequence: TGTGCCAGCACTAGCGGGAGAGAGACCCAGTACTTC. As protein: CASTSGRETQYF. This chain joins TRBV28 and TRBJ2-5; 10 nucleotides agree with TRBD2. The CDR3 has 12 amino acids. The germline gives CDR1 MDHEN, CDR2 SYDVKM. Losses at the gene ends were 7 bases for V and 4 bases for J; bases not matched to a gene: 0.

The CDR3 DNA is TGTGCCAGCAGCCCTACCGTAACAGGGCCCCTCCACTTT. It is translated as CASSPTVTGPLHF. V usage is TRBV7-3 and J usage is TRBJ1-6; tentative D call: TRBD1 (6 bases). CDR3 length: 13 amino acids. Trimming shortened V by 5 bases and J by 13 bases, and 15 bases separated the two germline ends. Germline V gene sequence: CDR1 SGHTA, CDR2 FQGTGA.

J is TRBJ1-2 and V is TRBV9, with TRBD1 matching over 10 bases. The CDR3 extends over 15 amino acids. With 3 bases clipped from V and 7 bases from J, the junction kept 9 bases outside the gene matches. CDR1 and CDR2 (germline): SGDLS, YYNGEE. DNA for the CDR3: TGTGCCAGCAGCGGACAGGGGGCCCAAAGGACTGGCTACACCTTC. It is translated as CASSGQGAQRTGYTF.

The V gene is TRBV29-1, the J gene TRBJ1-3; D unclear. CDR1 is SQVTM and CDR2 is ANQGSEA in the germline V gene. The CDR3 has 12 amino acids. The V end was cut by 8 bases, the J end by 0 bases, with 8 bases between. For the CDR3, the DNA is TGCAGCACCAGTGACTCTGGAAACACCATATATTTT. It translates to CSTSDSGNTIYF.

The rearrangement links TRBV5-8 to TRBJ2-2, with D tentatively TRBD2 (6 bases). Germline CDR1 and CDR2: SGHTS and YDEGEE. CDR3 length: 14 residues. V gave up 0 bases and J gave up 7 bases, with 10 bases separating them. The CDR3 spells CASSLDGGVGELFF. The CDR3 region has the DNA TGTGCCAGCAGCTTGGACGGCGGGGTCGGGGAGCTGTTTTTT.

In its sample, this clone was seen once. This rearrangement joins TRBV13 to TRBJ1-6; D is perhaps TRBD1 (6 bases). The CDR3 is 14 residues long. Trimming took 0 bases from V and 9 from J, leaving 9 bases between them. Germline values: CDR1 PRHDT, CDR2 FYEKMQ (reference sequence). The CDR3 here is CASSLGRTVSPLHF. CDR3 DNA sequence: TGTGCCAGCAGCTTAGGTCGGACAGTTTCACCCCTCCACTTT.

The chain couples TRBV7-9 to TRBJ1-4; possible D gene TRBD1, 5 bases. Between the trimmed V and J ends, which lost 4 bases and 7 bases, there was a span of 16 bases. The germline CDR1 and CDR2 sequences are SEHNR and FQNEAQ (reference sequence). The CDR3 has 15 amino acids. The DNA for the CDR3 is TGTGCCAGCAGCTACGACAGACGGGTGACTGAAAAACTGTTTTTT. Translated: CASSYDRRVTEKLFF.

V is TRBV5-1 and J is TRBJ2-3; TRBD2 agrees at 13 bases. Per germline, CDR1 SGHRS and CDR2 YFSETQ. The CDR3 is 16 residues long. Trimming at V came to 4 bases and at J to 2 bases, leaving 4 bases not matched to a gene. DNA of the CDR3: TGCGCCAGCAGCCTGACTAGCGGGAGGTTCACAGATACGCAGTATTTT. This codes for CASSLTSGRFTDTQYF.

This chain links TRBV29-1 with TRBJ1-4; 10 bases map to TRBD1. With 7 bases clipped from V and 7 bases from J, the junction kept 6 bases outside the gene matches. The CDR3 is made up of 13 amino acids. Germline CDR1 is SQVTM and CDR2 is ANQGSEA. The CDR3 reads CSADRGQGEKLFF. The CDR3 nucleotides are TGCAGCGCTGACAGGGGGCAAGGTGAAAAACTGTTTTTT. The full variable domain, in which reference TRBV29-1 and TRBJ1-4 provide the parts outside the CDR3, is SAVISQKPSRDICQRGTSLTIQCQVDSQVTMMFWYRQQPGQSLTLIATANQGSEATYESGFVIDKFPISRPNLTFSTLTVSNMSPEDSSIYLCSADRGQGEKLFFGSGTQLSVL.

This chain connects TRBV4-3 to TRBJ1-1, with a tentative D call TRBD1 (6 bases). Germline assignment: CDR1 LGHNA and CDR2 YSLEER. V was pared by 4 bases and J by 4 bases, with 10 bases between. The CDR3 is 13 residues long. The CDR3 here is CASSRLQGTEAFF. The CDR3 DNA follows: TGCGCCAGCAGCCGACTACAGGGCACTGAAGCTTTCTTT.

V is TRBV7-7 and J is TRBJ1-5, with D tentatively TRBD1 (5 bases). Trimming pared 5 bases from V and 2 bases from J, leaving 13 bases between. The CDR3 has 15 amino acids. Germline V lookup: CDR1 SSHAT, CDR2 FNYEAQ (reference sequence). The CDR3 is CASSVDSSGNQPQHF. Written as DNA, the CDR3 is TGTGCCAGCAGCGTAGACAGTTCGGGCAATCAGCCCCAGCATTTT.